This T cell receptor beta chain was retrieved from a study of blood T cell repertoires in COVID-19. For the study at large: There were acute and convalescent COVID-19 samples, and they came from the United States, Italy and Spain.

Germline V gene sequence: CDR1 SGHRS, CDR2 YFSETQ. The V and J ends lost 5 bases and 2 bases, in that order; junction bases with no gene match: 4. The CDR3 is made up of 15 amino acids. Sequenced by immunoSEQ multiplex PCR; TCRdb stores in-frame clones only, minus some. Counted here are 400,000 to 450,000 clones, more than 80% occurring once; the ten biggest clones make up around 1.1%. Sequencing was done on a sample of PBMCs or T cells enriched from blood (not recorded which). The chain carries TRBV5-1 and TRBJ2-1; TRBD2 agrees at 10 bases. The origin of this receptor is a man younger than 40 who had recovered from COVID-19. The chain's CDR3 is CASRPTSGTYNEQFF. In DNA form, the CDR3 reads TGCGCCAGCAGGCCTACTAGCGGGACCTACAATGAGCAGTTCTTC.